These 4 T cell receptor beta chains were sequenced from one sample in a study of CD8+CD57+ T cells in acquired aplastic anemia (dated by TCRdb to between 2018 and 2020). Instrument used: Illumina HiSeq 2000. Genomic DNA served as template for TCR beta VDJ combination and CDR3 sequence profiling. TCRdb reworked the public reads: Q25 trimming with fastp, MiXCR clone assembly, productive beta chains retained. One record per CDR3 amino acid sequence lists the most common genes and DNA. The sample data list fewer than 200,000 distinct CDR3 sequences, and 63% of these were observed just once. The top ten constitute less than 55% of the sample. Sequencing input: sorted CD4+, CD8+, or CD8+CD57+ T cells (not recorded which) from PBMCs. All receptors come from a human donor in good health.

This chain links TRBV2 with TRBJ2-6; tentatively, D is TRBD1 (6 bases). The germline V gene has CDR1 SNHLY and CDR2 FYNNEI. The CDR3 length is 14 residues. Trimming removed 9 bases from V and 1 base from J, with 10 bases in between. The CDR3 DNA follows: TGTGCCAGACGGGACACGTCTGGGGCCAACGTCCTGACTTTC. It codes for CARRDTSGANVLTF.

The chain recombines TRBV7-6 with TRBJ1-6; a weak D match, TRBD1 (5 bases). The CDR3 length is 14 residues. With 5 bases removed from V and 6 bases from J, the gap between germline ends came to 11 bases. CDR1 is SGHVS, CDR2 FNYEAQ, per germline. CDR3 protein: CASSPRQSNSPLHF. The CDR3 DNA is TGTGCCAGCAGCCCTAGACAGAGTAATTCACCCCTCCACTTT.

CDR3 sequence (DNA): TGCAGCGTCGACGGACAGGGGAGGGACTATGGCTACACCTTC. Translation gives CSVDGQGRDYGYTF. The chain couples TRBV29-1 to TRBJ1-2, with 9 bases fitting TRBD1. V lost 6 bases to trimming and J lost 3 bases; unmatched junction nucleotides: 8. Germline CDR1 and CDR2: SQVTM and ANQGSEA. The CDR3 has 14 residues.

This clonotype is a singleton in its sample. The CDR3 loop is CSAVLAGEKETQYF. CDR3 DNA sequence: TGCAGTGCTGTACTAGCGGGAGAGAAGGAGACCCAGTACTTC. The rearrangement uses TRBV20-1 and TRBJ2-5; 11 bases match TRBD2. Germline-derived CDR1 and CDR2 are DFQATT and SNEGSKA (reference sequence). V was pared by 5 bases and J by 5 bases, with 7 bases of the junction left unmatched. The CDR3 extends over 14 amino acids.